Each of the 27 T cell receptor beta chains below was sequenced from the same sample in a study of cytomegalovirus exposure and HLA in healthy donors. In the PCR, 60 Vbeta and 13 Jbeta primers were used. Clones were read by immunoSEQ multiplex PCR, and TCRdb kept only the in-frame ones, dropping some. This table holds 110,000 or so clones, 77% found once. The sequencing input was PBMCs. The source of these receptors is a man aged 18 to 29 in good health and CMV-seropositive.

This clone was observed a handful of times. The rearrangement uses TRBV6-4 and TRBJ2-7, with D tentatively TRBD1 (6 bases). CDR1 MRHNA and CDR2 SNTAGT come from the germline V gene. V was clipped by 7 bases and J by 0 bases, with 16 bases between them. The CDR3 runs to 15 residues. The CDR3 here is CASKRLDRYSYEQYF. CDR3 sequence (DNA): TGTGCCAGCAAAAGGCTGGACAGATACTCCTACGAGCAGTACTTC.

This chain links TRBV19 with TRBJ2-5; a weak D match, TRBD2 (5 bases). The J call may be mistaken, given a closer DNA end match to TRBJ2-7. The CDR3 sequence is 15 residues long. Germline V gives CDR1 LNHDA, CDR2 SQIVND (reference sequence). CDR3 sequence: CASSKFVSGPYEQYF. For the CDR3, the DNA is TGTGCCAGTAGTAAATTCGTGAGCGGACCCTACGAGCAGTACTTC.

V usage is TRBV27 and J usage is TRBJ1-5; unclear D gene. There are 13 residues in the CDR3. Per germline, CDR1 MNHEY and CDR2 SMNVEV (reference sequence). V lost 4 bases, J lost 7 bases, and 11 bases lay in between. The CDR3 DNA reads as TGTGCCAGCAGTTCCCTATCGGGACAGCCCCAGCATTTT. This gives the protein CASSSLSGQPQHF.

This chain joins TRBV5-1 and TRBJ2-7; 7 bases match TRBD2. The germline V gene has CDR1 SGHRS and CDR2 YFSETQ. The CDR3 spans 14 residues. V lost 4 bases to trimming and J lost 5 bases; unmatched junction nucleotides: 9. CDR3 sequence reads: CASSPPGRVDEQYF. The CDR3 DNA reads TGCGCCAGCAGCCCCCCAGGGAGGGTCGACGAGCAGTACTTC.

V gene TRBV29-1 combines with J gene TRBJ2-1; 7 bases agree with TRBD1. With 3 bases clipped from V and 6 bases from J, the junction kept 5 bases outside the gene matches. CDR3 length equals 13 residues. Germline CDR1 SQVTM, CDR2 ANQGSEA. The CDR3 loop reads CSVDSGQPNEQFF. The CDR3 bases are TGCAGCGTTGATTCGGGACAGCCCAATGAGCAGTTCTTC.

The CDR3 is CASSQGGTYTEAFF. CDR3 coding DNA: TGTGCCAGCAGCCAAGGCGGAACCTACACTGAAGCTTTCTTT. The J gene is TRBJ1-1, the V gene TRBV11-2; D not certain. The germline V gene encodes CDR1 SGHAT and CDR2 FQNNGV. V was trimmed by 5 bases and J by 3 bases, leaving 13 bases between them. This CDR3 comprises 14 residues.

The J gene is TRBJ2-7, the V gene TRBV6-5, with TRBD2 identical over 11 bases. The germline CDR1 and CDR2 sequences are MNHEY and SVGAGI. The J segment lost 2 bases and the V segment lost 0 bases, leaving 0 bases of the junction unmatched. The CDR3 runs 15 residues. CDR3 sequence (DNA): TGTGCCAGCAGTTACTCGACTAGCGGGGCCTACGAGCAGTACTTC. Its protein is CASSYSTSGAYEQYF.

The genes are TRBV5-1 and TRBJ2-5; D call uncertain. Trimming removed 8 bases from V and 0 bases from J, with 5 bases in between. The CDR3 has 11 amino acids. The germline V gene encodes CDR1 SGHRS and CDR2 YFSETQ. The CDR3 sequence is CARLYQETQYF. The CDR3 nucleotides read TGCGCCAGACTGTACCAAGAGACCCAGTACTTC.

This chain uses TRBV29-1 with TRBJ1-5, with D perhaps matching TRBD1 (5 bases). Germline CDR1 is SQVTM and CDR2 is ANQGSEA. This CDR3 is built from 12 residues. Trimming pared 4 bases from V and 4 bases from J, leaving 8 bases between. CDR3 nucleotide sequence: TGCAGCGTTGGGGGGGGGAATCAGCCCCAGCATTTT. Amino acid sequence: CSVGGGNQPQHF.

V is TRBV7-9 and J is TRBJ2-2; 9 nucleotides agree with TRBD1. This CDR3 is 14 amino acids long. Germline V gene lookup returns CDR1 SEHNR and CDR2 FQNEAQ (reference sequence). The V segment lost 6 bases and the J segment 4 bases; nucleotides outside the gene matches: 3. For the CDR3, the DNA is TGTGCCAGCAGAGGGGACAGGGCCACCGGGGAGCTGTTTTTT. It translates to CASRGDRATGELFF.

The chain is built from TRBV5-4 and TRBJ2-1; tentative D call: TRBD2 (6 bases). This CDR3 spans 13 amino acids. Germline-derived CDR1 and CDR2 are SGHNT and YYREEE (reference sequence). V gave up 6 bases and J gave up 0 bases, with 7 bases separating them. The CDR3 spells CASTGSSYNEQFF. The DNA of the CDR3 is TGTGCCAGCACCGGGAGCTCCTACAATGAGCAGTTCTTC.

J is TRBJ2-1 and V is TRBV9; possibly TRBD1 for D (5 bases). The V gene lost 0 bases and the J gene lost 9 bases, with 10 bases spanning the gap. Germline assignment: CDR1 SGDLS and CDR2 YYNGEE. This CDR3 spans 13 amino acids. CDR3: CASSVEQGGEQFF. DNA for the CDR3: TGTGCCAGCAGCGTAGAGCAGGGCGGTGAGCAGTTCTTC.

CDR3 nucleotide sequence: TGTGCCAGCAGTTTTTCCCTCCCAGGGCGGGGAGGTGAGCAGTTCTTC. It encodes CASSFSLPGRGGEQFF. The chain recombines TRBV27 with TRBJ2-1, with a possible D match to TRBD2 (6 bases). The germline gives CDR1 MNHEY, CDR2 SMNVEV (reference sequence). Trimming took off 3 bases at V and 9 bases at J, with 21 bases between the two ends. The CDR3 is made up of 16 amino acids.

This chain connects TRBV11-2 to TRBJ2-1; a possible D gene is TRBD2 (6 bases). The germline CDR1 and CDR2 sequences are SGHAT and FQNNGV. V shed 5 bases and J shed 6 bases, with 11 bases lying between them. The CDR3 is 13 residues long. The CDR3 reads CASSILAFNEQFF. The CDR3, as DNA: TGTGCCAGCAGCATCCTAGCGTTCAATGAGCAGTTCTTC.

V gene TRBV19 combines with J gene TRBJ2-1; no clear D. Germline-derived CDR1 and CDR2 are LNHDA and SQIVND (reference sequence). V lost 5 bases and J 5 bases, leaving 13 bases between the germline ends. The CDR3 has 14 residues. CDR3 residues: CASSPTSLDNEQFF. The CDR3 DNA is TGTGCCAGTAGTCCTACGTCGCTTGACAATGAGCAGTTCTTC.

The chain couples TRBV7-9 to TRBJ2-5, with a weak D call TRBD1 (6 bases). The CDR3 spans 14 residues. Germline lookup yields CDR1 SEHNR and CDR2 FQNEAQ (reference sequence). V was cut by 5 bases and J by 2 bases, with 12 bases left in between. CDR3 in amino acids: CASSGGQPQETQYF. CDR3 DNA: TGTGCCAGCAGCGGCGGACAGCCTCAAGAGACCCAGTACTTC.

The chain couples TRBV2 to TRBJ2-3, with D possibly being TRBD2 (6 bases). The CDR3 covers 15 residues. Germline V gene sequence: CDR1 SNHLY, CDR2 FYNNEI. Trimming removed 4 bases from V and 4 bases from J, with 15 bases in between. The CDR3 nucleotides are TGTGCCAGCAGTGGTTCCCGGGGGTTGGCAGATACGCAGTATTTT. Amino acids: CASSGSRGLADTQYF.

The chain carries TRBV6-5 and TRBJ1-3, with D tentatively TRBD1 (5 bases). This CDR3 has 13 amino acids. Germline CDR1 MNHEY, CDR2 SVGAGI. The V end lost 4 bases, the J end lost 2 bases, and 6 bases lay between the germline ends. CDR3 DNA: TGTGCCAGCAGTTGGGGGGCTGGAAACACCATATATTTT. Its translation: CASSWGAGNTIYF.

This clone was seen only a few times. The gene calls are TRBV11-3 and TRBJ2-2; D may be TRBD2 (6 bases). In germline, CDR1 is SGHNT, CDR2 YENEEA. V lost 3 bases, J lost 5 bases, and 7 bases lay in between. This CDR3 region has 13 residues. In DNA, the CDR3 is TGTGCCAGCAGCTTGCGGGAAACCGGGGAGCTGTTTTTT. It is translated as CASSLRETGELFF.

The chain links TRBV7-9 to TRBJ1-5; D ambiguous. Deletions cut 1 base from V and 9 bases from J, with 10 bases between. The CDR3 totals 13 residues. Per germline, CDR1 SEHNR and CDR2 FQNEAQ (reference sequence). The CDR3 loop is CASSLGPTTPQHF. The CDR3 nucleotides read TGTGCCAGCAGCTTAGGGCCAACTACGCCCCAGCATTTT.

The chain recombines TRBV7-2 with TRBJ2-5, with 8 bases that match TRBD2. The V gene end was trimmed by 3 bases and the J gene end by 5 bases; junction bases not matched to a gene: 8. The CDR3 is made up of 15 amino acids. Germline CDR1 is SGHTA and CDR2 is FQGNSA. The DNA for the CDR3 is TGTGCCAGCAGCTTTACGGGGGGGGGCCGGGAGACCCAGTACTTC. Encoded protein: CASSFTGGGRETQYF.

This chain connects TRBV4-2 to TRBJ2-7; D possibly corresponds to TRBD2 (5 bases). Trimming left V 0 bases short and J 0 bases short, with 9 bases between. Germline lookup yields CDR1 LGHNA and CDR2 YNFKEQ. This CDR3 spans 15 amino acids. The CDR3 DNA follows: TGTGCCAGCAGCCAAGAGACGGGATTCTCCTACGAGCAGTACTTC. It codes for CASSQETGFSYEQYF.

The V call is TRBV5-6, the J call TRBJ2-3; TRBD2 agrees at 8 bases. The CDR3 totals 16 residues. Looked up from germline, CDR1 is SGHDT and CDR2 is YYEEEE. J gave up 2 bases and V 10 bases, and 15 bases lay outside the gene matches. The CDR3 loop reads CASTTTLAGSTDTQYF. In nucleotides, the CDR3 is TGTGCCTCGACAACCACTTTAGCGGGATCCACAGATACGCAGTATTTT.

The rearrangement links TRBV5-1 to TRBJ2-1; 11 bases line up with TRBD2. The CDR3 sequence is 15 residues long. The V gene's germline CDR1 is SGHRS and CDR2 YFSETQ. J was trimmed by 7 bases and V by 0 bases; bases with no gene match: 3. For the CDR3, the DNA is TGCGCCAGCAGCTTGGGACTAGCGGGAACAAATGAGCAGTTCTTC. Translating it yields CASSLGLAGTNEQFF.

This chain uses TRBV5-1 with TRBJ2-1; 7 nucleotides align to TRBD1. The V segment lost 1 base and the J segment 6 bases; nucleotides outside the gene matches: 7. The germline CDR1 and CDR2 sequences are SGHRS and YFSETQ. The CDR3 consists of 15 residues. CDR3 sequence: CASSLYLGGRNEQFF. The CDR3 nucleotides are TGCGCCAGCAGCTTGTATCTAGGGGGCCGCAATGAGCAGTTCTTC.

The CDR3, as DNA: TGTGCCAGCAGTTACGCCTCGGGAGACAATGAGCAGTTCTTC. Encoded protein: CASSYASGDNEQFF. The V gene is TRBV6-5, the J gene TRBJ2-1; tentatively, D is TRBD2 (6 bases). There are 14 residues in the CDR3. Germline V CDR1 and CDR2: MNHEY, SVGAGI. Trimming pared 2 bases from V and 5 bases from J, leaving 10 bases between.

The V and J genes are TRBV9 and TRBJ2-5; TRBD2 matches at 13 bases. CDR1 and CDR2 (germline): SGDLS, YYNGEE. The CDR3 sequence is 17 residues long. V shed 3 bases and J 5 bases; nucleotides not matched to a gene: 10. The CDR3 here is CASSADTSGGARETQYF. CDR3 DNA sequence: TGTGCCAGCAGCGCCGATACTAGCGGGGGGGCCCGTGAGACCCAGTACTTC.